What follows are 6 T cell receptor beta chains derived from one specimen sequenced in a study of immune heterogeneity within non-small cell lung tumors. It was a multiplex PCR that amplified TCR beta CDR3, with 32 V and 13 J primers. TCRdb independently ran MiXCR on the multiplex PCR reads; one entry per CDR3 protein. This table has under 7,000 distinct CDR3 sequences, 20% to 25% appearing once. Template came from bulk tumor genomic DNA, at around 600 ng per sample. Surgical sampling yielded several biopsies per primary tumor (spaced far apart). Curative operations were performed on patients who had untreated, newly diagnosed non-small cell lung cancer. What was sequenced was lung tumor tissue. Receptor source: a woman in her sixties with non-small cell lung cancer.

By sample fraction, this clonotype is medium-sized. The chain combines TRBV28 with TRBJ1-2; a possible D gene is TRBD1 (6 bases). Per germline, CDR1 MDHEN and CDR2 SYDVKM. The CDR3 is made up of 15 amino acids. With 5 bases removed from V and 4 bases from J, the gap between germline ends came to 17 bases. CDR3 residues: CASSPIHRDSYGYTF. DNA for the CDR3: TGTGCCAGCAGTCCCATCCACAGGGATTCCTATGGCTACACCTTC.

Turning to this clonotype: With a much larger clone just one base away, this may be a read error. J is TRBJ1-6 and V is TRBV20-1; D not certain. This CDR3 is 13 amino acids long. The V end was cut by 6 bases, the J end by 3 bases, with 9 bases between. From germline, CDR1 is DFQATT and CDR2 SNEGSKA (reference sequence). CDR3 sequence: CSARAVYNSPLHF. CDR3 coding DNA: TGCAGTGCAAGGGCAGTCTATAATTCACCCCTCCACTTT.

This clonotype was observed a few times. A much larger clone sits a single nucleotide away, making a read error possible. V and J are TRBV20-1 and TRBJ2-6, with D unclear. Germline V lookup: CDR1 DFQATT, CDR2 SNEGSKA (reference sequence). The CDR3 spans 15 residues. Trimming pared 1 base from V and 5 bases from J, leaving 12 bases between. The CDR3 is CSARGYRAWANVLTF. In DNA, the CDR3 is TGCAGTGCTAGAGGTTACAGAGCGTGGGCCAACGTCCTGACTTTC.

Relative to its sample, this clonotype is medium-sized (0.01 to 0.1%). The V and J genes are TRBV11-2 and TRBJ2-7; D gene uncertain. The CDR3 runs to 14 residues. The germline gives CDR1 SGHAT, CDR2 FQNNGV. The V gene lost 0 bases and the J gene lost 2 bases, with 8 bases spanning the gap. In nucleotides, the CDR3 is TGTGCCAGCAGCTTAGACACAAAGACCTACGAGCAGTACTTC. Amino acids: CASSLDTKTYEQYF.

The chain carries TRBV3-1 and TRBJ1-1; D gene ambiguous. From germline, CDR1 is LGHDT and CDR2 YNNKEL (reference sequence). Trimming pared 7 bases from V and 4 bases from J, leaving 13 bases between. The CDR3 has 13 residues. The CDR3 DNA sequence: TGTGCCAGCAATACCGGGTTACTCACTGAAGCTTTCTTT. Amino acid sequence: CASNTGLLTEAFF. Complete variable domain (other parts from reference TRBV3-1 and TRBJ1-1): DTAVSQTPKYLVTQMGNDKSIKCEQNLGHDTMYWYKQDSKKFLKIMFSYNNKELIINETVPNRFSPKSPDKAHLNLHINSLELGDSAVYFCASNTGLLTEAFFGQGTRLTVV.

In regard to this clonotype: This may be a read error: a much more frequent sequence differs by one nucleotide. Since the CDR3 does not end with the conserved phenylalanine or tryptophan, this likely comes from a read error. The chain couples TRBV3-1 to TRBJ2-7; 11 bases match TRBD2. The CDR3 is 17 amino acids. V was pared by 4 bases and J by 0 bases, with 8 bases of the junction left unmatched. Per the germline V gene, CDR1 is LGHDT and CDR2 is YNNKEL (reference sequence). This CDR3 reads CASSLGLADGDSYEQYL. The CDR3 DNA is TGTGCCAGCAGCCTGGGACTAGCGGACGGGGACTCCTACGAGCAGTACTTA.